The 8 T cell receptor beta chains in this list originate from one sample, sequenced in a study of tumor-infiltrating lymphocytes in primary liver carcinoma. Production of TCR beta cDNA used roughly 500 ng total RNA together with a constant-region primer. Investigators got TCR beta libraries out of three nested multiplex PCR rounds, done with slightly modified ARM-PCR. Running 9 to 11 cycles apiece, the first two PCR rounds relied on TRBV1-TRBV30 forward primers together with a C-beta reverse primer. One entry per CDR3 protein, called by TCRdb with MiXCR from the multiplex PCR reads. Among tens of thousands of distinct CDR3 sequences, over 60% were seen once, and the ten largest hold around 44%. The roughly 20-34 mg bulk tissue piece was not sorted before simultaneous RNA and DNA extraction. Sequenced sample: liver tumor tissue from sampling region 4. The sample's subset: tumor region T4, right-lateral pole. The receptors were sampled from a man aged 35 to 55 with primary liver carcinoma and hepatitis B virus infection.

The gene calls are TRBV29-1 and TRBJ2-1; 8 bases match TRBD2. Germline V gene lookup returns CDR1 SQVTM and CDR2 ANQGSEA. The CDR3 is 13 amino acids. The CDR3 DNA reads TGCGGCCTACCGGGACTAGGAGACAGTGAACAGTTCTTC. It specifies CGLPGLGDSEQFF.

A remark on this clonotype: One junction end disagrees with the germline gene, perhaps due to a read error. The genes are TRBV5-6 and TRBJ2-2; 10 bases fit TRBD1. CDR3 length: 15 residues. The germline V gene encodes CDR1 SGHDT and CDR2 YYEEEE. CDR3 loop: CAGSSGTGVTGELFF. In DNA form, the CDR3 reads TGCGCCGGCAGTTCCGGGACAGGGGTCACAGGGGAGCTGTTTTTT.

V usage is TRBV19 and J usage is TRBJ2-7; 7 bases match TRBD1. Germline lookup yields CDR1 LNHDA and CDR2 SQIVND (reference sequence). Trimming removed 8 bases from V and 6 bases from J; junction bases left unmatched: 7. The CDR3 sequence is 12 residues long. Written as DNA, the CDR3 is TGTGCCAGTGGCGGACAGGACCGCGAGCAGTACTTC. Residues: CASGGQDREQYF.

Details on this clonotype: It may be a read error: a sequence one base away is much more abundant. This chain uses TRBV5-6 with TRBJ2-1; D gene unclear. CDR1 SGHDT and CDR2 YYEEEE come from the germline V gene. This CDR3 has 15 amino acids. Between the trimmed V and J ends, which lost 7 bases and 10 bases, there was a span of 24 bases. The CDR3 sequence: CASSGSDTQGWEQFF. The DNA of the CDR3 is TGTGCCAGCTCCGGGTCCGACACTCAAGGGTGGGAGCAGTTCTTC.

The chain combines TRBV12-3 or TRBV12-4 with TRBJ2-5, with D possibly being TRBD1 or TRBD2 (5 bases each). The CDR3 length is 16 residues. The germline V and J ends were trimmed by 5 bases and 4 bases, with 20 bases remaining between them. DNA for the CDR3: TGTGCCAGCAGTCCGGGACCACAAGCCGGTGGAGAGACCCAGTACTTC. Its protein product is CASSPGPQAGGETQYF.

This clonotype was observed many times. The CDR3 sequence: CASSQDGGRTYNEQFF. CDR3 sequence (DNA): TGTGCCAGCAGCCAAGATGGGGGGAGGACCTACAATGAGCAGTTCTTC. The V gene is TRBV4-2, the J gene TRBJ2-1; weak D call: TRBD2 (6 bases). The germline gives CDR1 LGHNA, CDR2 YNFKEQ. Trimming cost V 0 bases and J 2 bases, with 11 bases left between them. The CDR3 has 16 residues.

In its sample, this clonotype was seen many times. V gene TRBV4-2 combines with J gene TRBJ2-7, with D possibly matching TRBD1 (6 bases). V lost 4 bases to trimming and J lost 0 bases, with 16 bases between them. This CDR3 is built from 16 residues. Germline CDR1 is LGHNA and CDR2 is YNFKEQ. CDR3 residues: CASSPFGTDSSYEQYF. CDR3 nucleotides: TGTGCCAGCAGCCCCTTTGGGACGGACAGCTCCTACGAGCAGTACTTC.

V and J are TRBV24-1 and TRBJ2-2; D not certain. Trimming stripped 12 bases from V and 0 bases from J, with 10 bases between. The length of the CDR3 is 13 residues. Per germline, CDR1 KGHDR and CDR2 SFDVKD. CDR3 DNA sequence: TGTGCCGTCCATTACCCGAACACCGGGGAGCTGTTTTTT. Translation: CAVHYPNTGELFF.